This T cell receptor beta chain was identified during a study of TIL therapy for anti-PD-1-resistant metastatic lung cancer. The wider study: Four tumors were EGFR-mutant and two were ALK-rearranged. Tumors carried a median about 1.5 non-synonymous mutations per megabase.

Time point: pre-treatment sample, taken before nivolumab and TIL therapy. This was the immunoSEQ v3 assay. Libraries were sequenced to 2 million to 2.5 million read pairs (survey) or roughly 4.5-6.5 million (deep). Clones were sequenced by immunoSEQ multiplex PCR, and TCRdb holds only the in-frame ones, with some missing. The sample lists some 37,000 clones, 73% occurring once. The V gene's germline CDR1 is MNHEY and CDR2 SMNVEV (reference sequence). V was pared by 5 bases and J by 4 bases, with 7 bases of the junction left unmatched. CDR3 length: 15 amino acids. The rearrangement links TRBV27 to TRBJ2-1; 8 bases agree with TRBD2. The receptor was isolated from a person between 25 and 79 years old with non-small cell lung cancer. The sample in question was blood, obtained at baseline. The CDR3, as DNA: TGTGCCAGCAGTCCGGGGGGGTTCGGATACAATGAGCAGTTCTTC. This sequence encodes CASSPGGFGYNEQFF.